This T cell receptor beta chain was sequenced in a study of shared clonotypes between healthy human individuals. Across the whole study: Donors had three CD4 naive, three CD4 memory, two CD8 naive and one CD8 memory plate apiece.

In regard to this clone: Its target is unknown.

With V trimmed by 1 base and J by 6 bases, 6 bases remained unmatched. CDR1 is LNHDA, CDR2 SQIVND, per germline (reference sequence). The CDR3 runs to 15 residues. Regarding the study as a whole: Naive CD4 clonotypes were shared across a handful of donors at roughly 5.3%. Blood was the only sampled material, and tissue repertoires likely differ.

Method: immunoSEQ multiplex PCR; TCRdb's copy keeps in-frame clones and lacks some. The sample holds millions of clones, 95% seen once. This receptor was obtained from a man aged 18 to 29 in good health. The sample comprised naive CD4+ T cells sorted from blood. As to subset: CD45RA+ positively selected. This rearrangement joins TRBV19 to TRBJ2-5, with 9 bases identical to TRBD2. The CDR3 sequence is CASSIAASGEQTQYF. CDR3 nucleotides: TGTGCCAGTAGTATAGCGGCTAGCGGGGAACAGACCCAGTACTTC. Using reference TRBV19 and TRBJ2-5 for the parts outside the CDR3, the full variable domain is DGGITQSPKYLFRKEGQNVTLSCEQNLNHDAMYWYRQDPGQGLRLIYYSQIVNDFQKGDIAEGYSVSREKKESFPLTVTSAQKNPTAFYLCASSIAASGEQTQYFGPGTRLLVL.